These 2 T cell receptor beta chains were sequenced from one sample in a study of blood T cell repertoires in COVID-19. The data were produced by immunoSEQ multiplex PCR, yet TCRdb's version contains in-frame clones alone and is incomplete. There are roughly 130,000 clones in the sample; 70% to 90% occur only once, and around 4.2% lies in the top ten. Sequenced: peripheral blood. The receptors shown here come from a man in his forties or fifties with acute or convalescent COVID-19.

V and J are TRBV4-2 and TRBJ1-2; 7 bases are a match to TRBD1. Germline CDR1 LGHNA, CDR2 YNFKEQ. The CDR3 extends over 16 amino acids. The V and J ends lost 0 bases and 2 bases, in that order; junction bases with no gene match: 6. DNA of the CDR3: TGTGCCAGCAGCCAAGATTGGCAGGGGGTCAACTATGGCTACACCTTC. The encoded protein is CASSQDWQGVNYGYTF.

V gene TRBV19 combines with J gene TRBJ1-2, with 12 bases identical to TRBD1. Germline assignment: CDR1 LNHDA and CDR2 SQIVND (reference sequence). V shed 4 bases and J 7 bases; nucleotides not matched to a gene: 4. The CDR3 consists of 14 residues. The CDR3 bases are TGTGCCAGTAGTACCGGGGACAGGGGGCTTGGCTACACCTTC. Residues: CASSTGDRGLGYTF.